The present TCR beta chain was sequenced within a study of patients and donors after allogeneic stem cell transplantation (TCRdb year 2020). This clonotype was counted between two and nine times. No antigen is known for it. Base quality data are lacking; no much larger clone is found one base away. The library was produced with RT-PCR. The listed sequencing device is NextSeq 550. TCRdb reran the public reads through fastp at Q25 and MiXCR, keeping productive beta chains. Every distinct CDR3 protein forms one entry, paired with its most common genes and DNA. In all, the sample holds roughly 960,000 distinct CDR3 sequences, and more than 15% of those were seen once. Under 6.5% of the sample belongs to the ten largest clones. V sheds 2 bases and J sheds 10 bases, leaving 9 bases between their ends. The germline V gene encodes CDR1 SGHTA and CDR2 FQGTGA. The CDR3 goes from the cysteine to the phenylalanine over 13 residues. Only the CDR3 DNA is retained, 39 bases long and in frame from the first base.

The sample consisted of blood, either unsorted or a sorted T cell fraction (not recorded which). The source is a human donor who was either an allogeneic HSCT recipient or a stem cell or donor lymphocyte infusion donor (not recorded which). It is not recorded whose cells these are; they may come from a transplant donor. The chain joins TRBV7-3 to TRBJ1-6; no D segment can be confidently identified. The bases are TGTGCCAGCAGCTTAGACGTCGGATCACCCCTCCACTTT. Translated, it gives CASSLDVGSPLHF.